Described below is a single T cell receptor (beta chain) sequence and its context. The sample is drawn from a study of blood T cell repertoires in COVID-19. Study information: PBMCs, B-cell-depleted T cells, or T cells provided the cDNA or gDNA that made up the material.

The V gene lost 7 bases and the J gene lost 0 bases, with 14 bases spanning the gap. CDR3 length: 15 residues. CDR1 is SNHLY and CDR2 is FYNNEI in the germline V gene. How the authors handled the data: Researchers report that nucleated cell counts were estimated from reference gene primer amplification. Clones were read by immunoSEQ multiplex PCR, and TCRdb kept only the in-frame ones, dropping some. V, J and clone size were drawn from that table, and D and trimming were deduced from the DNA. The sample holds roughly 100,000 clones; 71% are singletons and the top ten take around 0.92%. The material sequenced was peripheral blood. The rearrangement joins TRBV2 to TRBJ2-3; no firm D call. This clonotype originated in a human donor with acute or convalescent COVID-19. The donor label of this sample is uncertain. In DNA form, the CDR3 reads TGTGCCAGCACCCTAGAGCTCTCTAGCACAGATACGCAGTATTTT. Translation gives CASTLELSSTDTQYF.